This T cell receptor beta chain was sequenced for a study of blood T cell repertoires in COVID-19 (dated by TCRdb to the early 2020s). Looking at the study overall: Collaborator samples came from the United States, Italy and Spain and covered acute and convalescent phases of COVID-19. Nearly every sample came with metadata listing a de-identified subject ID, COVID-19 status, age in years and sex. Deeply sampled blood TCRbeta repertoires from subjects exposed to, actively infected with, or recovered from COVID-19 were included in the dataset. Where available, HLA class I and class II types were taken from metadata supplied by the sample provider and were not determined by assay-based typing. The samples were drawn from two sources: the first 160 participants of the ongoing ImmuneRACE study, and fewer than 1,500 subjects contributed by 6 global collaborators. A freely available public database, intended as a resource for researchers studying the immune response to SARS-CoV-2, is where the repertoires were released. The material from the prospective study consisted of cDNA or gDNA derived from T cells, B-cell-depleted T cells, or PBMCs.

General conclusions and limits of the study: Clinical and demographic metadata were provided uncurated, with the amount varying by source and participant.

For this clone: Its recognized antigen is unknown. Per-base quality was not reported, and no clone a single base away is much larger than it.

In the prospective study, participants were about 18 to 89 years old, resided in fewer than 25 geographic areas of the United States, and were enrolled through a virtual design. In the prospective study, cohorts were assigned on the basis of participant-reported clinical history obtained from a screening survey and a study questionnaire. ImmuneRACE Cohort 3 recovered participants were defined by two consecutive negative NP/OP PCR tests, healthcare professional clearance, or symptom resolution. In the prospective study, mobile phlebotomists collected whole blood, serum and a nasopharyngeal or oropharyngeal swab from each participant. Additional blood draws and questionnaires over an approximately 2-month period could optionally be provided by prospective study participants. Before DNA extraction, blood samples from the prospective study were shipped at room temperature or frozen. The CDR3, from cysteine to phenylalanine, totals 15 residues. The CDR3 DNA has 45 bases and is translated from base 1. Looking up the germline V gene yields CDR1 MNHEY and CDR2 SVGAGI. V loses 8 bases of germline sequence and J loses 0 bases, and the interval between the two ends is 11 bases.

TCRbeta CDR3 regions were amplified from genomic DNA using the immunoSEQ Assay, a bias-controlled multiplex PCR. Regarding the original processing steps: The number of nucleated cells in each sample was estimated by amplification of reference gene primers within the assay. To quantify the absolute abundance of each unique TCRbeta CDR3 rearrangement, sequence reads were collapsed and filtered. For each sample, productive Simpson clonality was calculated by taking the square root of Simpson's diversity index across productive rearrangements. The table comes from immuneACCESS by way of TCRdb, which keeps in-frame sequences with V and J called. Part of the clones is missing from these tables; in studies checked, under half for an unresolved V gene and the rest for unknown reasons. For V, J and clone size, that table is used; D and trimming come from the DNA. Counted in this sample were about 320,000 clones; around 90% of them appeared once. Together, the top ten hold roughly 5% of the sample.

Sequences were obtained from PBMCs or T cells enriched from blood (not recorded which). In this chain, TRBV6-5 is recombined with TRBJ2-6; perhaps TRBD2 is the D gene, with 6 bases matching. The TCR sequence derives from a man in his sixties who had recovered from COVID-19. The sequenced DNA: TGTGCCAGCCGGGAGACAGTCTCTGGGGCCAACGTCCTGACTTTC. Translated, it reads CASRETVSGANVLTF.